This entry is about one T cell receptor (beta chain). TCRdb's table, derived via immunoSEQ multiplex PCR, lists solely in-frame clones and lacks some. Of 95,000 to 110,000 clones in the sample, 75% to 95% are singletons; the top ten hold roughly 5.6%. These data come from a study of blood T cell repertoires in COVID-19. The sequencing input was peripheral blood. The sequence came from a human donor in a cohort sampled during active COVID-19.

CDR3 sequence reads: CASSQDGASATDTQYF. The CDR3 DNA reads as TGTGCCAGCAGCCAAGATGGAGCTAGCGCCACAGATACGCAGTATTTT. The V gene is TRBV4-2, the J gene TRBJ2-3; possibly TRBD2 for D (6 bases). The ends were cut back, 0 bases at V and 2 bases at J, with 12 bases in the middle. The CDR3 has 16 residues. Germline CDR1 is LGHNA and CDR2 is YNFKEQ.